The 22 T cell receptor beta chains below come from one sample, sequenced in a study of shared clonotypes between healthy human individuals. Generated by immunoSEQ multiplex PCR, the TCRdb table keeps only in-frame clones and is missing some. The sample gives about 1.5 million clones, 95% to 99% of which show up once; about 0.4% is in the top ten. Sequences were obtained from naive CD4+ T cells sorted from blood. Documented subset: CD45RA+ positively selected. Receptors originate from a man aged 25-45 years in good health.

This sequence joins TRBV28 and TRBJ2-3, with D uncertain. From germline, CDR1 is MDHEN and CDR2 SYDVKM. V lost 2 bases and J lost 6, with 9 bases in between. The CDR3 spans 13 residues. The CDR3: CASSLLAEDTQYF. CDR3 nucleotides: TGTGCCAGCAGTTTACTCGCGGAGGATACGCAGTATTTT.

This clone was recorded once. The CDR3 here is CASSPYPTADTQYF. The CDR3 region has the DNA TGTGCCAGCAGCCCCTATCCTACGGCAGATACGCAGTATTTT. V gene TRBV7-2 combines with J gene TRBJ2-3; D remains unclear. The CDR3 length is 14 residues. Germline values: CDR1 SGHTA, CDR2 FQGNSA. The V gene lost 5 bases and the J gene lost 4 bases, with 13 bases spanning the gap.

The V and J genes are TRBV5-1 and TRBJ2-2; D call uncertain. CDR1 and CDR2 (germline): SGHRS, YFSETQ. V gave up 4 bases and J gave up 5 bases, with 21 bases separating them. The CDR3 consists of 17 residues. The DNA of the CDR3 is TGCGCCAGCAGCGCGCGCAACAGTCCTAGTCGAACCGGGGAGCTGTTTTTT. Translated: CASSARNSPSRTGELFF.

This chain joins TRBV11-3 and TRBJ1-1, with D tentatively TRBD1 (6 bases). Germline CDR1 reads SGHNT; CDR2 reads YENEEA. The V end lost 0 bases, the J end lost 5 bases, and 10 bases lay between the germline ends. The CDR3 covers 14 residues. The DNA for the CDR3 is TGTGCCAGCAGCTTAGAAGGGGGGAGGACTGAAGCTTTCTTT. Residues: CASSLEGGRTEAFF. Full variable domain (missing parts from reference TRBV11-3 and TRBJ1-1): EAGVVQSPRYKIIEKKQPVAFWCNPISGHNTLYWYLQNLGQGPELLIRYENEEAVDDSQLPKDRFSAERLKGVDSTLKIQPAELGDSAVYLCASSLEGGRTEAFFGQGTRLTVV.

The J gene is TRBJ1-5, the V gene TRBV30; D might be TRBD1 (6 bases). Germline lookup yields CDR1 GTSNPN and CDR2 SVGIG (reference sequence). CDR3 length: 14 residues. V was clipped by 4 bases and J by 0 bases, with 10 bases between them. In DNA form, the CDR3 reads TGTGCCTGGAAGGGGGATAATAGCAATCAGCCCCAGCATTTT. Translated: CAWKGDNSNQPQHF. Looking up the rest from reference TRBV30 and TRBJ1-5 gives the full variable domain: SQTIHQWPATLVQPVGSPLSLECTVEGTSNPNLYWYRQAAGRGLQLLFYSVGIGQISSEVPQNLSASRPQDRQFILSSKKLLLSDSGFYLCAWKGDNSNQPQHFGDGTRLSIL.

The chain couples TRBV9 to TRBJ2-3, with 10 positions matching TRBD2. J lost 1 base, V lost 3 bases, and 5 bases had no gene match. The CDR3 is 16 amino acids. The germline V gene has CDR1 SGDLS and CDR2 YYNGEE. The CDR3 nucleotides read TGTGCCAGCAGCGAGGGGCTAGCGGGAGGCACAGATACGCAGTATTTT. This translates into CASSEGLAGGTDTQYF.

The chain combines TRBV28 with TRBJ2-7; 8 nucleotides agree with TRBD2. This CDR3 comprises 14 residues. V trimming: 6 bases; J trimming: 7 bases; junction bases outside the gene matches: 11. Germline V CDR1 and CDR2: MDHEN, SYDVKM. Here the CDR3 reads CASSSSGSDWEQYF. The DNA of the CDR3 is TGTGCCAGCAGCTCCAGCGGGAGCGACTGGGAGCAGTACTTC.

The rearrangement uses TRBV7-9 and TRBJ1-2; no definite D call. This CDR3 contains 14 residues. V was pared by 3 bases and J by 4 bases, with 12 bases between. Germline CDR1 SEHNR, CDR2 FQNEAQ (reference sequence). CDR3 amino acids: CASSFHDDGYGYTF. The CDR3 DNA reads as TGTGCCAGCAGCTTCCATGACGATGGCTATGGCTACACCTTC. Based on the CDR3 plus reference TRBV7-9 and TRBJ1-2, the full variable domain is DTGVSQNPRHKITKRGQNVTFRCDPISEHNRLYWYRQTLGQGPEFLTYFQNEAQLEKSRLLSDRFSAERPKGSFSTLEIQRTEQGDSAMYLCASSFHDDGYGYTFGSGTRLTVV.

The J gene is TRBJ1-4, the V gene TRBV19; D possibly corresponds to TRBD1 (6 bases). V was shortened by 7 bases and J by 3 bases, with 15 bases between the two germline ends. The CDR3 is 15 residues long. CDR1 and CDR2 from the germline V gene are LNHDA and SQIVND (reference sequence). CDR3 protein: CASKGGRAANEKLFF. As DNA, the CDR3 is TGTGCCAGTAAGGGGGGGCGCGCGGCTAATGAAAAACTGTTTTTT.

This chain uses TRBV19 with TRBJ1-5; D is possibly TRBD1 (5 bases). The CDR3 contains 15 residues. Germline lookup yields CDR1 LNHDA and CDR2 SQIVND (reference sequence). V was cut by 4 bases and J by 5 bases, with 15 bases left in between. CDR3 nucleotides: TGTGCCAGTAGTACATCCCGGGGGGGGTATCAGCCCCAGCATTTT. Translated, it gives CASSTSRGGYQPQHF.

Here the CDR3 DNA reads TGTGCCAGCAGCGACAGCCCGCCCGGAGCTAATGAAAAACTGTTTTTT. Translation: CASSDSPPGANEKLFF. J is TRBJ1-4 and V is TRBV7-9; a possible D gene is TRBD1 (5 bases). Per germline, CDR1 SEHNR and CDR2 FQNEAQ (reference sequence). The CDR3 totals 16 residues. With 5 bases removed from V and 3 bases from J, the gap between germline ends came to 16 bases. Variable domain in full (rest from reference TRBV7-9 and TRBJ1-4): DTGVSQNPRHKITKRGQNVTFRCDPISEHNRLYWYRQTLGQGPEFLTYFQNEAQLEKSRLLSDRFSAERPKGSFSTLEIQRTEQGDSAMYLCASSDSPPGANEKLFFGSGTQLSVL.

This rearrangement joins TRBV5-1 to TRBJ1-1; D is uncertain. V gave up 0 bases and J gave up 1 base, with 16 bases separating them. This CDR3 has 17 amino acids. From germline, CDR1 is SGHRS and CDR2 YFSETQ. This CDR3 is CASSLAGSRIRNTEAFF. CDR3 sequence (DNA): TGCGCCAGCAGCTTGGCCGGGTCCCGAATCAGGAACACTGAAGCTTTCTTT.

The rearrangement links TRBV18 to TRBJ1-1; D is unresolved. The CDR3 has 16 amino acids. Germline V CDR1 and CDR2: KGHSH, LQKENI. Trimming pared 2 bases from V and 1 base from J, leaving 14 bases between. The CDR3 loop reads CASSPTLLTANTEAFF. As DNA, the CDR3 is TGTGCCAGCTCACCAACGTTGTTAACCGCGAACACTGAAGCTTTCTTT.

V usage is TRBV7-2 and J usage is TRBJ2-1; 7 nucleotides align to TRBD2. The length of the CDR3 is 15 residues. Germline V gene sequence: CDR1 SGHTA, CDR2 FQGNSA. V was clipped by 1 base and J by 10 bases; unmatched bases: 10. The CDR3 region is CASSLVVLVGGEQFF. In nucleotides, the CDR3 is TGTGCCAGCAGCTTAGTTGTTTTAGTGGGAGGGGAGCAGTTCTTC.

This sequence joins TRBV29-1 and TRBJ1-1, with a possible D match to TRBD1 (5 bases). Trimming shortened V by 5 bases and J by 0 bases, and 10 bases separated the two germline ends. The CDR3 runs 13 residues. Germline V gene sequence: CDR1 SQVTM, CDR2 ANQGSEA. CDR3 nucleotide sequence: TGCAGCGTTAAGGTGACAGTGAACACTGAAGCTTTCTTT. It yields the protein CSVKVTVNTEAFF.

In DNA, the CDR3 is TGTGCAAGTCGCTTATCGCCAGTTTTTAACTATGGCTACACCTTC. It codes for CASRLSPVFNYGYTF. This chain links TRBV12-2 with TRBJ1-2; the DNA was not compared with TRBD1, the D call given in the table. TRBV12-2 is annotated as a pseudogene. The CDR3 contains 15 residues.

The rearrangement joins TRBV6-1 to TRBJ2-5, with D possibly TRBD2 on 6 matching bases. Deletions cut 0 bases from V and 5 bases from J, with 31 bases between. CDR3 length equals 21 residues. The V gene's germline CDR1 is MNHNS and CDR2 SASEGT. The DNA of the CDR3 is TGTGCCAGCAGTGAAGCATCTTTCTGGGAGGCTAACTACGGCAGGGACGAGACCCAGTACTTC. Its protein is CASSEASFWEANYGRDETQYF.

The rearrangement uses TRBV21-1 and TRBJ1-2. TRBV21-1 is assigned pseudogene status. The CDR3 consists of 14 residues. CDR3 sequence (DNA): TGTGCCAGCACCCGAAGCGGAGGGTCCTATGGCTACACCTTC. This gives the protein CASTRSGGSYGYTF.

The gene calls are TRBV9 and TRBJ2-7; D possibly uses TRBD1 or TRBD2 (5 bases each). Looked up from germline, CDR1 is SGDLS and CDR2 is YYNGEE. The V gene lost 0 bases and the J gene lost 5 bases, with 15 bases spanning the gap. This CDR3 is built from 15 residues. The CDR3 protein is CASSVAGTPTHEQYF. Here the CDR3 DNA reads TGTGCCAGCAGCGTAGCCGGGACGCCGACCCACGAGCAGTACTTC. The entire variable domain, with the rest obtained from reference TRBV9 and TRBJ2-7, is as follows: DSGVTQTPKHLITATGQRVTLRCSPRSGDLSVYWYQQSLDQGLQFLIQYYNGEERAKGNILERFSAQQFPDLHSELNLSSLELGDSALYFCASSVAGTPTHEQYFGPGTRLTVT.

A note on this clone: Different DNA sequences within this sample yield the same CDR3. The CDR3, as DNA: TGTGCCAGCAGCTTAGTTGGCGACACTGAAGCTTTCTTT. This codes for CASSLVGDTEAFF. The chain is built from TRBV7-3 and TRBJ1-1, with D unresolved. CDR3 length equals 13 residues. V lost 2 bases and J lost 3, with 7 bases in between. Germline CDR1 and CDR2: SGHTA and FQGTGA.

The chain uses TRBV7-2 and TRBJ2-3; no firm D call. The CDR3 sequence is 16 residues long. Trimming took off 6 bases at V and 1 base at J, with 17 bases between the two ends. Germline loops: CDR1 SGHTA, CDR2 FQGNSA. The CDR3 is CASSHGSYKGTDTQYF. In nucleotides, the CDR3 is TGTGCCAGCAGTCACGGGTCTTACAAAGGCACAGATACGCAGTATTTT.

V and J are TRBV27 and TRBJ2-7; either TRBD1 or TRBD2 may supply D (5 bases each). Looked up from germline, CDR1 is MNHEY and CDR2 is SMNVEV (reference sequence). CDR3 size: 22 residues. Trimming pared 3 bases from V and 2 bases from J, leaving 35 bases between. CDR3: CASSLRALFGDGIQTGTYEQYF. The DNA for the CDR3 is TGTGCCAGCAGTTTGAGGGCTTTATTCGGGGACGGGATCCAAACGGGAACCTACGAGCAGTACTTC.